Listed below are T cell receptor beta chains from one sample, sequenced in a study of CD8+CD57+ T cells in acquired aplastic anemia. In TCRdb, the reads were re-called with MiXCR into one record per CDR3 protein. The sample carries about 190,000 distinct CDR3 sequences, roughly half recorded once. The sample taken for sequencing was sorted CD4+, CD8+, or CD8+CD57+ T cells (not recorded which) from PBMCs. The receptors shown here come from a human donor in good health, serving as a control. Each CDR3 is given with its conserved first and last residue. The D gene is left open where the match is weak. Where a row states a size, it is once, few, many or the class of an expanded clone; other rows omit it.

cdr3_aa: CASSEFRDGSYEQYF
cdr3_nt: TGTGCCAGCAGTGAATTTCGGGACGGCTCCTACGAGCAGTACTTC
d_call: -
j_call: TRBJ2-7
clone_size: -
v_call: TRBV2

cdr3_aa: CAISESRDGGVEQYF
cdr3_nt: TGTGCCATCAGTGAGTCAAGGGACGGGGGGGTGGAGCAGTACTTC
d_call: TRBD2
j_call: TRBJ2-7
clone_size: -
v_call: TRBV10-3

cdr3_aa: CASSGGGRASYEQYF
cdr3_nt: TGCGCCAGCAGTGGTGGCGGGAGGGCGTCTTACGAGCAGTACTTC
d_call: TRBD2
j_call: TRBJ2-7
clone_size: -
v_call: TRBV10-2

cdr3_aa: CASSQGAGRGGYTF
cdr3_nt: TGCGCCAGCAGCCAAGGTGCGGGGAGAGGTGGCTACACCTTC
d_call: -
j_call: TRBJ1-2
clone_size: -
v_call: TRBV4-3

cdr3_aa: CASSFQVWGLAGNEQFF
cdr3_nt: TGTGCCAGCAGCTTCCAGGTATGGGGACTAGCGGGGAATGAGCAGTTCTTC
d_call: TRBD2
j_call: TRBJ2-1
clone_size: -
v_call: TRBV7-9

cdr3_aa: CASSLDLSATNYGYTF
cdr3_nt: TGTGCCAGCAGCTTAGATCTATCAGCCACTAACTATGGCTACACCTTC
d_call: -
j_call: TRBJ1-2
clone_size: -
v_call: TRBV13

cdr3_aa: CASSILAGGRDIQYF
cdr3_nt: TGTGCCAGTAGTATCCTAGCGGGGGGGCGAGACATTCAGTACTTC
d_call: TRBD2
j_call: TRBJ2-4
clone_size: -
v_call: TRBV19

cdr3_aa: CASSRQGTPQETQYF
cdr3_nt: TGTGCCAGCAGCCGACAGGGGACACCCCAAGAGACCCAGTACTTC
d_call: TRBD1
j_call: TRBJ2-5
clone_size: many
v_call: TRBV6-5

cdr3_aa: CAISGPGQGVYGYTF
cdr3_nt: TGTGCCATCAGTGGACCGGGACAGGGGGTCTATGGCTACACCTTC
d_call: TRBD1
j_call: TRBJ1-2
clone_size: -
v_call: TRBV10-3

cdr3_aa: CASSDASGGAGNEQFF
cdr3_nt: TGTGCCAGCAGTGACGCTAGCGGGGGGGCCGGGAATGAGCAGTTCTTC
d_call: TRBD2
j_call: TRBJ2-1
clone_size: many
v_call: TRBV6-4

cdr3_aa: CASKRDTEGTQYF
cdr3_nt: TGTGCCAGTAAAAGGGACACCGAGGGGACCCAGTACTTC
d_call: -
j_call: TRBJ2-5
clone_size: -
v_call: TRBV19

cdr3_aa: CASSPGVVTGTDTQYF
cdr3_nt: TGTGCCAGCAGCCCAGGAGTGGTAACTGGCACAGATACGCAGTATTTT
d_call: -
j_call: TRBJ2-3
clone_size: -
v_call: TRBV9

cdr3_aa: CSAPSGGNTEAFF
cdr3_nt: TGCAGTGCTCCTAGCGGGGGGAACACTGAAGCTTTCTTT
d_call: -
j_call: TRBJ1-1
clone_size: -
v_call: TRBV20-1

cdr3_aa: CASSSRDKSNHGYTF
cdr3_nt: TGTGCCAGCAGCTCAAGGGACAAGTCCAACCATGGCTACACCTTC
d_call: -
j_call: TRBJ1-2
clone_size: many
v_call: TRBV7-2

cdr3_aa: CASSVTGMNTEAFF
cdr3_nt: TGTGCCAGCAGCGTCACAGGCATGAACACTGAAGCTTTCTTT
d_call: -
j_call: TRBJ1-1
clone_size: -
v_call: TRBV9

cdr3_aa: CSAQQGTNYGYTF
cdr3_nt: TGCAGTGCCCAACAGGGGACTAACTATGGCTACACCTTC
d_call: TRBD1
j_call: TRBJ1-2
clone_size: many
v_call: TRBV20-1

cdr3_aa: CASSAEPGQAWGTDTQYF
cdr3_nt: TGTGCCAGCAGTGCCGAGCCGGGACAGGCATGGGGCACAGATACGCAGTATTTT
d_call: TRBD1
j_call: TRBJ2-3
clone_size: -
v_call: TRBV2

cdr3_aa: CASSHSTNTEAFF
cdr3_nt: TGTGCCAGCTCACACTCCACGAACACTGAAGCTTTCTTT
d_call: -
j_call: TRBJ1-1
clone_size: -
v_call: TRBV18

cdr3_aa: CASSLTGKNTEAFF
cdr3_nt: TGTGCCAGCAGTCTGACAGGGAAAAACACTGAAGCTTTCTTT
d_call: TRBD1
j_call: TRBJ1-1
clone_size: many
v_call: TRBV12-3/TRBV12-4

cdr3_aa: CASSRDSGNQPQHF
cdr3_nt: TGTGCCAGTAGTAGAGACAGTGGCAATCAGCCCCAGCATTTT
d_call: -
j_call: TRBJ1-5
clone_size: many
v_call: TRBV19

cdr3_aa: CASKKQGRDYGYTF
cdr3_nt: TGTGCCAGTAAGAAACAGGGGCGGGACTATGGCTACACCTTC
d_call: TRBD1
j_call: TRBJ1-2
clone_size: -
v_call: TRBV19

cdr3_aa: CASSEGRIVSPLHF
cdr3_nt: TGTGCCAGCAGCGAAGGCAGGATAGTTTCACCCCTCCACTTT
d_call: -
j_call: TRBJ1-6
clone_size: -
v_call: TRBV9

cdr3_aa: CSARQGGDYGYTF
cdr3_nt: TGCAGTGCTAGACAGGGGGGAGACTATGGCTACACCTTC
d_call: TRBD1
j_call: TRBJ1-2
clone_size: many
v_call: TRBV20-1

cdr3_aa: CASGVVAGGEGENIQYF
cdr3_nt: TGTGCCAGCGGCGTAGTGGCGGGGGGGGAGGGCGAAAACATTCAGTACTTC
d_call: TRBD2
j_call: TRBJ2-4
clone_size: -
v_call: TRBV9

cdr3_aa: CASSDSILGGFYGYTF
cdr3_nt: TGTGCCAGCAGTGACTCGATACTCGGAGGGTTCTATGGCTACACCTTC
d_call: -
j_call: TRBJ1-2
clone_size: -
v_call: TRBV25-1

cdr3_aa: CASSALSDRYVYGYTF
cdr3_nt: TGTGCCAGCAGTGCCCTCTCTGACAGGTATGTCTATGGCTACACCTTC
d_call: -
j_call: TRBJ1-2
clone_size: -
v_call: TRBV7-2

cdr3_aa: CASRGQYNEQFF
cdr3_nt: TGTGCCAGCAGGGGACAGTACAATGAGCAGTTCTTC
d_call: TRBD1
j_call: TRBJ2-1
clone_size: -
v_call: TRBV2

cdr3_aa: CASSRTDRDTYEQYF
cdr3_nt: TGCGCCAGCAGCCGGACGGACAGGGATACCTACGAGCAGTACTTC
d_call: TRBD1
j_call: TRBJ2-7
clone_size: -
v_call: TRBV4-3